The text below deals with one T cell receptor (beta chain). This entry belongs to a study of blood T cell repertoires in COVID-19. The CDR3 contains 13 residues. V gave up 3 bases and J gave up 0 bases, with 4 bases separating them. Assay used: immunoSEQ multiplex PCR; TCRdb lists only in-frame clones, some missing. The table lists tens of thousands of clones, around nine tenths of them singletons. This chain uses TRBV12-3 or TRBV12-4 with TRBJ2-3; D gene uncertain. The specimen sequenced was peripheral blood. This receptor was obtained from a man aged 35-49 years with COVID-19, enrolled during active disease. The CDR3 loop reads CASSFGSTDTQYF. DNA for the CDR3: TGTGCCAGCAGTTTCGGTAGCACAGATACGCAGTATTTT.